These T cell receptor beta chains were read from a single sample in a study of CD8 T cells in ankylosing spondylitis. Using its own MiXCR run on the 5' RACE reads, TCRdb lists one record per CDR3 protein. This table holds 100,000 to 150,000 distinct CDR3 sequences, 11% found once. Sequencing was performed on blood, either unsorted or a sorted T cell fraction (not recorded which). The receptors originated from a female donor with ankylosing spondylitis or in good health (not recorded which). Each CDR3 is given with its conserved first and last residue. The D gene is left open where the match is weak. Clone sizes are given selectively: once, few, many, or a class where the clone is expanded.

d_call,clone_size,j_call,v_call,cdr3_aa,cdr3_nt
.,many,TRBJ2-5,TRBV20-1,CSARGRSGQETQYF,TGCAGTGCTAGGGGGCGGTCAGGTCAAGAGACCCAGTACTTC
.,many,TRBJ1-5,TRBV7-9,CASSLAAQNQPQHF,TGTGCCAGCAGCTTAGCGGCACAGAATCAGCCCCAGCATTTT
.,once,TRBJ2-7,TRBV29-1,CSVETTEDLEQYF,TGCAGCGTTGAAACGACAGAGGACCTCGAGCAGTACTTC
TRBD2,few,TRBJ2-7,TRBV30,CAWSVGLAGYDEQYF,TGTGCCTGGAGTGTCGGACTAGCGGGATACGACGAGCAGTACTTC
.,many,TRBJ2-5,TRBV20-1,CSARQETQYF,TGCAGTGCTAGACAAGAGACCCAGTACTTC
.,.,TRBJ2-2,TRBV23-1,CASSLTRRGTGELFF,TGCGCCAGCAGCTTGACTCGGAGGGGCACCGGGGAGCTGTTTTTT
TRBD1,many,TRBJ1-2,TRBV5-1,CASSLEGTGGYTF,TGCGCCAGCAGCTTGGAAGGGACAGGTGGCTACACCTTC
.,many,TRBJ2-1,TRBV7-2,CASTSGGGRYYEQFF,TGTGCCAGCACCTCAGGGGGGGGGAGGTACTATGAGCAGTTCTTC
.,many,TRBJ1-2,TRBV29-1,CSVEDLGRAGGYTF,TGCAGCGTTGAAGATCTGGGCAGGGCGGGGGGCTACACCTTC
.,.,TRBJ2-6,TRBV7-2,CASSLVTLSADVLTF,TGTGCCAGCAGCTTAGTTACCCTTTCGGCGGACGTCCTGACTTTC